This T cell receptor (beta chain) was identified during a study of T-cell memory formation after mild COVID-19 (dated by TCRdb to the early 2020s). Some background on the complete study: TCR sequence clusters from the two donors were largely donor specific. Longitudinal TCRalpha and TCRbeta repertoire sequencing tracked T-cell clones expanding and contracting after mild COVID-19 in two donors. The cohort was made up of two young adult volunteers, one female and one male, who were previously healthy.

Data came from an Illumina NovaSeq 6000. Using 5'RACE with constant-segment primers, TCRalpha and TCRbeta cDNA libraries were constructed, with sample barcodes and unique molecular identifiers added in the process. Trizol reagent was used to extract RNA from every sample. Amplification of the libraries took two PCR steps, and the second step added a second sample barcode plus Illumina TruSeq adapters. The libraries were sequenced on an Illumina NovaSeq using 2 x 150 bp paired-end reads. As for how the authors treated the data: Reads were demultiplexed and collapsed into UMI-guided consensus sequences with migec v1.2.7. Using mixcr v2.1.11, UMI consensuses were aligned to TRA and TRB V and J templates and then assembled into clonotypes. A clonotype was counted as expanded or contracted only if both edgeR and NoisET called the change significant, with noise models trained on biological replicates. For edgeR calls, the cutoffs were a false discovery rate-adjusted p below 0.01 and a log2 fold-change threshold of 1. As an exploratory analysis of dynamics, max-normalized trajectories of the 1000 most abundant clonotypes were examined with PCA combined with hierarchical clustering. The CD4 or CD8 phenotype of responding clones was assigned using the separately sequenced CD4+ and CD8+ repertoires. The raw public reads went through TCRdb reprocessing: fastp at Q25, MiXCR clone calling, in-frame beta chains kept. Rows matching on CDR3 protein sequence are summarized as one entry with the most common DNA and genes. TCRdb assigned the V and J calls; the authors' analysis was not used. The table for this sample lists 150,000 to 200,000 distinct CDR3 sequences; approximately 10% of them were counted only once. Of the sample, approximately 3.4% is held by the ten largest clones.

General findings and caveats noted by the study authors: Clones contracting from day 15 to 85 had balanced CD4/CD8 phenotypes, while a second wave expanding from day 15 to 37 was biased towards CD4+. Some responding clones were detected in pre-infection memory, which suggested that pre-existing cross-reactive memory T cells had joined the SARS-CoV-2 response. Only a couple of mild cases were covered by the study, and larger cohorts that include severe cases with pre-infection samples were considered necessary. Contracting CD4+ clones were found mainly in CM and EM memory subsets, while CD8+ clones were enriched in EMRA. Whether the second-wave clones peaking on day 37 were SARS-CoV-2 specific was not confirmed.

Details on this clonotype: It lacks a known antigen. No base-level quality is on record; no much larger clone is a single base apart.

Ficoll-Paque density gradient centrifugation was used to isolate PBMCs. The TCR was taken from a man aged 18-30 years who had mild COVID-19 (a few samples of this study predate the infection). The sample titles of this study are shuffled in the database, so cell type and time point are left out; the donor was told from shared clones. Sequenced material: PBMCs or a T cell subset sorted from them (not recorded which).

The sequenced DNA: TGTGCCAGCAGCGGCGGGACAGACAATCAGCCCCAGCATTTT. Its coded protein is CASSGGTDNQPQHF. In this chain, TRBV7-9 is recombined with TRBJ1-5, and TRBD1 aligns with 7 junction nucleotides. The germline V gene (reference sequence) sets CDR1 to SEHNR and CDR2 to FQNEAQ. V has 5 bases trimmed and J has 3 bases trimmed; junction bases matching no gene number 4. The CDR3, from cysteine to phenylalanine, totals 14 residues. Of the read, only the CDR3 DNA is kept; its 42 bases are in frame from base 1.